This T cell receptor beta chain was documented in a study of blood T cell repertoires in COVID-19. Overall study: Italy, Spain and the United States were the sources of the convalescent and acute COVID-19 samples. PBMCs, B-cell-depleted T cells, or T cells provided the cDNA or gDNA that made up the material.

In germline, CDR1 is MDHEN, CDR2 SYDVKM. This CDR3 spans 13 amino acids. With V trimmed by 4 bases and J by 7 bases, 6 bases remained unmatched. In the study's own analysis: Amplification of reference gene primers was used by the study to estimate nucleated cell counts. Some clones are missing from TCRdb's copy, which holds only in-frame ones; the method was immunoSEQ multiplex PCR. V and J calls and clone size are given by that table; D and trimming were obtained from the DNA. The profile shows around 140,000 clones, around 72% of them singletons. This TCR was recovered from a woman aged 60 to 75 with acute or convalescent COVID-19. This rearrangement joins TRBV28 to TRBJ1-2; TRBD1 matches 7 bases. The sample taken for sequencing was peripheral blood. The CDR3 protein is CASSSDRRSGYTF. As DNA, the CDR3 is TGTGCCAGCAGTTCGGACAGGCGCAGTGGCTACACCTTC.